This T cell receptor beta chain was obtained from a study of regulatory T cells in long-lasting Graves disease. Study-level information: Recently diagnosed Graves' patients had received antithyroid drugs for under 3 months. General observations from the study: Researchers reported studying only peripheral blood, not thyroid tissue. With persistent disease, TRBV28, TRBJ1-2 and TRBJ2-5 were the favored segments.

Time point denoted: newly diagnosed GD, antithyroid drugs for less than 3 months. Preparation of the TCR library used RNA extracted from PBMCs. V shed 3 bases and J shed 4 bases, with 20 bases lying between them. From germline, CDR1 is ENHRY and CDR2 SYGVKD. The CDR3 contains 17 residues. This clonotype was picked up a small number of times. Its target is unknown. Arm-PCR of CDR3 regions with iRepertoire HTBI primers generated TCR beta libraries. Under the authors' procedure: In the combined samples, some 59 TRBV and 14 TRBJ segments were identified. Each CDR3 protein gets one entry after TCRdb re-called the multiplex PCR reads with MiXCR. What appears here as the V and J calls and clone size reflects TCRdb's work, not the paper's. The sample consists of hundreds of thousands of distinct CDR3 sequences, around a sixth of them appearing once.

This chain links TRBV10-3 with TRBJ2-3; perhaps TRBD1 as D (7 bases). The TCR was taken from a female donor with Graves disease. This specimen consisted of peripheral blood mononuclear cells (PBMCs), obtained at new diagnosis, from a patient treated with antithyroid drugs. The CDR3 region has the DNA TGTGCCATCAGTGACGGCGCGGGGCCAGGGGGGCCAGATACGCAGTATTTT. Its translation is CAISDGAGPGGPDTQYF.